This T cell receptor beta chain stems from a study of blood T cell repertoires in COVID-19. About the study: The origin of the acute and convalescent COVID-19 samples was the United States, Italy and Spain. Sources were T cells, B-cell-depleted T cells, or PBMCs; the material itself was cDNA or gDNA.

In the original workflow: Counts of nucleated cells, estimated from reference gene primer amplification, were obtained. Sequencing was performed with immunoSEQ multiplex PCR; in TCRdb, only in-frame clones are kept and a portion is missing. Clone size and V and J calls were adopted from that table, with D and trimming inferred from the DNA. The sample consists of roughly 250,000 clones, approximately 84% of them appearing once. This CDR3 region has 15 residues. Trimming pared 2 bases from V and 1 base from J, leaving 8 bases between. Germline loops: CDR1 SEHNR, CDR2 FQNEAQ (reference sequence). The sequence was obtained from a man in his forties or fifties with active or convalescent COVID-19. The sample was peripheral blood. The gene calls are TRBV7-9 and TRBJ1-4, with D possibly matching TRBD1 (6 bases). The chain's CDR3 is CASSLTQGTNEKLFF. The CDR3 nucleotides read TGTGCCAGCAGCTTAACACAGGGAACTAATGAAAAACTGTTTTTT. Filled out from reference TRBV7-9 and TRBJ1-4, the complete variable domain reads DTGVSQNPRHKITKRGQNVTFRCDPISEHNRLYWYRQTLGQGPEFLTYFQNEAQLEKSRLLSDRFSAERPKGSFSTLEIQRTEQGDSAMYLCASSLTQGTNEKLFFGSGTQLSVL.